This TCR beta chain was captured in a study of identical twins. Each CDR3 protein is one row after TCRdb ran MiXCR on the 5' RACE reads. The top ten hold approximately 7.9% of the sample, which has hundreds of thousands of distinct CDR3 sequences, around an eighth seen once. This sample also belongs to another study, concerning yellow fever vaccine responses in identical twins.

This receptor was identified in a woman aged 18 to 35 in good health. Sequencing was carried out using CD8+ T cells sorted from blood.

CDR3 residues: CASSEWGANVLTF. CDR3 sequence (DNA): TGTGCCAGCAGTGAATGGGGGGCCAACGTCCTGACTTTC. V and J are TRBV2 and TRBJ2-6; D unresolved. CDR1 SNHLY and CDR2 FYNNEI come from the germline V gene. This CDR3 has 13 residues. Trimming shortened V by 2 bases and J by 4 bases, and 3 bases separated the two germline ends.